Presented here are 17 T cell receptor beta chains from one specimen sequenced in a study of cytomegalovirus exposure and HLA in healthy donors. The study ran its PCR with 60 Vbeta and 13 Jbeta primers. The assay was immunoSEQ multiplex PCR, and TCRdb's table has in-frame clones only and misses some. This sample contains 130,000 to 150,000 clones. Sequencing was performed on PBMCs. Source of these receptors: a woman aged 50 to 60 in good health and CMV-seronegative.

The chain employs TRBV9 and TRBJ2-1; 7 bases line up with TRBD2. CDR3 size: 15 residues. From germline, CDR1 is SGDLS and CDR2 YYNGEE. V shed 0 bases and J 4 bases; nucleotides not matched to a gene: 4. The CDR3, as DNA: TGTGCCAGCAGCGTAGAGGCTAGCGGATACAATGAGCAGTTCTTC. As protein: CASSVEASGYNEQFF.

V and J are TRBV6-5 and TRBJ2-6; 13 nucleotides align to TRBD2. The trim removed 2 bases at V and 8 bases at J, leaving 3 bases unmatched. Looked up from germline, CDR1 is MNHEY and CDR2 is SVGAGI. The CDR3 sequence is 16 residues long. The DNA of the CDR3 is TGTGCCAGCAGTTACGAGGGACTAGCGGGATCCAACGTCCTGACTTTC. Protein product: CASSYEGLAGSNVLTF.

V and J are TRBV19 and TRBJ2-1; TRBD2 agrees at 7 bases. CDR1 is LNHDA and CDR2 is SQIVND in the germline V gene (reference sequence). The CDR3 is 13 residues long. V shed 10 bases and J 1 base; nucleotides not matched to a gene: 4. CDR3 DNA sequence: TGTGCCACCCTAGCGGCGTCCTACAATGAGCAGTTCTTC. It translates to CATLAASYNEQFF.

The chain combines TRBV4-3 with TRBJ2-7, with 10 bases identical to TRBD2. This CDR3 is built from 15 residues. Trimming cost V 4 bases and J 6 bases; bases outside gene matches: 9. Germline values: CDR1 LGHNA, CDR2 YSLEER. The CDR3 DNA reads TGCGCCAGCAGCCGCCTCCTAGCGGGAGACGCCGAGCAGTACTTC. This codes for CASSRLLAGDAEQYF.

The chain couples TRBV9 to TRBJ2-3; 10 positions agree with TRBD1. V gave up 3 bases and J gave up 2 bases; unmatched junction bases: 6. The CDR3 is made up of 16 amino acids. Germline V gene lookup returns CDR1 SGDLS and CDR2 YYNGEE. The CDR3 DNA follows: TGTGCCAGCAGCGACCGGGACAGGGGATTCACAGATACGCAGTATTTT. Translated: CASSDRDRGFTDTQYF.

V gene TRBV7-9 combines with J gene TRBJ1-2; TRBD1 is a possible D gene (5 bases). CDR1 and CDR2 from the germline V gene are SEHNR and FQNEAQ (reference sequence). The CDR3 has 15 amino acids. Trimming pared 3 bases from V and 2 bases from J, leaving 13 bases between. DNA for the CDR3: TGTGCCAGCAGCTTTAACCTACAGGAGAACTATGGCTACACCTTC. It encodes CASSFNLQENYGYTF. The full variable domain, in which reference TRBV7-9 and TRBJ1-2 provide the parts outside the CDR3, is DTGVSQNPRHKITKRGQNVTFRCDPISEHNRLYWYRQTLGQGPEFLTYFQNEAQLEKSRLLSDRFSAERPKGSFSTLEIQRTEQGDSAMYLCASSFNLQENYGYTFGSGTRLTVV.

The chain is built from TRBV20-1 and TRBJ1-2, with 7 bases matching TRBD1. V lost 7 bases to trimming and J lost 7 bases; unmatched junction nucleotides: 6. The CDR3 has 11 amino acids. CDR1 is DFQATT, CDR2 SNEGSKA, per germline (reference sequence). The CDR3 sequence: CSGMDRTGYTF. CDR3 DNA: TGCAGTGGTATGGACAGGACTGGCTACACCTTC.

The chain carries TRBV5-1 and TRBJ1-6; 7 positions match TRBD1. The V gene end was trimmed by 0 bases and the J gene end by 7 bases; junction bases not matched to a gene: 4. Germline V lookup: CDR1 SGHRS, CDR2 YFSETQ. CDR3 length: 15 amino acids. As DNA, the CDR3 is TGCGCCAGCAGCTTGGTTTCAGGGGGGAATTCACCCCTCCACTTT. It encodes CASSLVSGGNSPLHF.

The chain combines TRBV5-1 with TRBJ2-2; TRBD1 matches 8 bases. The ends lost 4 bases at V and 4 bases at J; junction bases unmatched: 3. CDR1 and CDR2 (germline): SGHRS, YFSETQ. This CDR3 is 14 amino acids long. The CDR3 DNA is TGCGCCAGCAGCGCAGGGGGCGGCACCGGGGAGCTGTTTTTT. Its protein is CASSAGGGTGELFF.

This rearrangement joins TRBV2 to TRBJ1-2; no firm D call. CDR1 is SNHLY and CDR2 is FYNNEI in the germline V gene. The CDR3 loop spans 13 amino acids. V was cut by 4 bases and J by 3 bases, with 9 bases left in between. The CDR3 nucleotides read TGTGCCAGCAGTGTGTGGAGTGACTATGGCTACACCTTC. It translates to CASSVWSDYGYTF.

This chain joins TRBV28 and TRBJ2-1; 7 bases are a match to TRBD2. The CDR3 has 15 residues. The V and J ends lost 4 bases and 4 bases, in that order; junction bases with no gene match: 7. Germline CDR1 and CDR2: MDHEN and SYDVKM. The CDR3 nucleotides are TGTGCCAGCAGTTACTTAGCGGGCATTTACAATGAGCAGTTCTTC. Translation: CASSYLAGIYNEQFF. The full variable domain, rest sourced from reference TRBV28 and TRBJ2-1, is DVKVTQSSRYLVKRTGEKVFLECVQDMDHENMFWYRQDPGLGLRLIYFSYDVKMKEKGDIPEGYSVSREKKERFSLILESASTNQTSMYLCASSYLAGIYNEQFFGPGTRLTVL.

This sequence joins TRBV28 and TRBJ2-1; 13 bases match TRBD2. Germline CDR1 MDHEN, CDR2 SYDVKM. The length of the CDR3 is 17 residues. The trim removed 6 bases at V and 1 base at J, leaving 6 bases unmatched. CDR3 DNA: TGTGCCAGCAGGACACTAGCGGGAGGGCCGTCCTACAATGAGCAGTTCTTC. Its protein is CASRTLAGGPSYNEQFF.

The V and J genes are TRBV4-1 and TRBJ1-5; 7 bases are a match to TRBD1. The V gene end was trimmed by 2 bases and the J gene end by 9 bases; junction bases not matched to a gene: 19. Per the germline V gene, CDR1 is MGHRA and CDR2 is YSYEKL. This CDR3 comprises 18 residues. CDR3 in amino acids: CASSQFAGDSKGLWPQHF. CDR3 DNA: TGCGCCAGCAGCCAATTTGCAGGGGACAGCAAAGGGCTTTGGCCCCAGCATTTT.

The CDR3 region is CASPAPTQGQPQHF. CDR3 nucleotide sequence: TGTGCCAGCCCAGCCCCGACCCAGGGTCAGCCCCAGCATTTT. The chain joins TRBV6-4 to TRBJ1-5, with D perhaps TRBD1 (5 bases). With 8 bases removed from V and 6 bases from J, the gap between germline ends came to 17 bases. CDR1 and CDR2 (germline): MRHNA, SNTAGT. This CDR3 contains 14 residues.

V usage is TRBV28 and J usage is TRBJ2-3; 8 nucleotides line up with TRBD2. Germline trimming cut 3 bases from V and 6 bases from J; bases unmatched to any gene: 8. Germline V gene lookup returns CDR1 MDHEN and CDR2 SYDVKM. This CDR3 spans 15 amino acids. For the CDR3, the DNA is TGTGCCAGCAGTTTGGTACTAGCGGAACGGGATACGCAGTATTTT. Translation gives CASSLVLAERDTQYF.

The gene calls are TRBV28 and TRBJ2-5; D possibly corresponds to TRBD1 (6 bases). The CDR3 has 18 amino acids. Trimming took off 6 bases at V and 5 bases at J, with 28 bases between the two ends. Germline V gives CDR1 MDHEN, CDR2 SYDVKM. The CDR3 nucleotides read TGTGCCAGCAGCCCACCCCCTGCCTGGGACAAAAAGAAGGAGACCCAGTACTTC. Amino acid sequence: CASSPPPAWDKKKETQYF.

V gene TRBV2 combines with J gene TRBJ1-1; no reliable D call. CDR1 is SNHLY and CDR2 is FYNNEI in the germline V gene. The V end was cut by 7 bases, the J end by 13 bases, with 16 bases between. The CDR3 runs to 11 residues. The CDR3 reads CASKYSGKDFF. The CDR3 nucleotides are TGTGCCAGCAAGTACTCAGGAAAGGATTTCTTT.